A single sample is the source of the 8 T cell receptor beta chains below, sequenced in a study of T cell repertoires in cytomegalovirus infection (dated by TCRdb to 2018 to 2020). Sequencer: Illumina HiSeq 1500. TCRdb passed the public sequencing reads through fastp at Q25 and MiXCR, retaining productive beta sequences. CDR3 protein duplicates are merged, each entry listing the most common genes and DNA. This sample gives under 350,000 distinct CDR3 sequences in total; over 7.5% of them show up just once. The ten top clones hold roughly 4% of the sample. The sequenced sample was PBMCs. The receptor set was obtained from a human donor in good health (CMV status not recorded). Some clones in this sample may be carry-over from other donors' samples.

The chain carries TRBV7-2 and TRBJ1-1; D may be TRBD1 (5 bases). The germline gives CDR1 SGHTA, CDR2 FQGNSA. Between the trimmed V and J ends, which lost 5 bases and 4 bases, there was a span of 17 bases. This CDR3 is 15 amino acids long. CDR3 protein: CASSPGQAPTTEAFF. The CDR3 bases are TGTGCCAGCAGCCCAGGACAAGCCCCTACCACTGAAGCTTTCTTT.

This clonotype appeared a few times. The rearrangement links TRBV7-6 to TRBJ2-3; TRBD1 agrees at 9 bases. The germline CDR1 and CDR2 sequences are SGHVS and FNYEAQ. The V gene end was trimmed by 6 bases and the J gene end by 9 bases; junction bases not matched to a gene: 16. The length of the CDR3 is 16 residues. CDR3 bases: TGTGCCAGCAGGCCCAACAGGGGGCGCGAGTCGGGGACGCAGTATTTT. Its protein product is CASRPNRGRESGTQYF.

The rearrangement uses TRBV4-3 and TRBJ1-1, with D possibly TRBD1 on 6 matching bases. Germline V gene data show CDR1 as LGHNA and CDR2 as YSLEER. The CDR3 contains 13 residues. With 1 base removed from V and 8 bases from J, the gap between germline ends came to 11 bases. The CDR3 protein is CASSQAGGGEAFF. The CDR3 DNA reads TGCGCCAGCAGCCAAGCTGGGGGGGGCGAAGCTTTCTTT.

This clonotype has at least ten counts. The genes are TRBV6-2 or TRBV6-3 and TRBJ1-1; D gene ambiguous. The V gene lost 5 bases and the J gene lost 0 bases, with 13 bases spanning the gap. Germline lookup yields CDR1 MNHEY and CDR2 SVGEGT. The CDR3 covers 15 residues. In DNA form, the CDR3 reads TGTGCCAGCAGTCCTCGGGAGGCCATGAACACTGAAGCTTTCTTT. As protein: CASSPREAMNTEAFF.

This clonotype was detected a few times. Possible read error: a much larger clone is one base away. The V call is TRBV18, the J call TRBJ1-5; 11 bases are a match to TRBD1. The germline CDR1 and CDR2 sequences are KGHSH and LQKENI. The CDR3 has 14 amino acids. The CDR3 DNA reads TGTGCTTCAGCTCGGGGGACAGGGGGTCAGCCCCAGCATTTT. Its translation is CASARGTGGQPQHF.

This chain connects TRBV27 to TRBJ2-1; TRBD2 agrees at 8 bases. There are 15 residues in the CDR3. Trimming cost V 4 bases and J 8 bases; bases outside gene matches: 10. Germline lookup yields CDR1 MNHEY and CDR2 SMNVEV (reference sequence). CDR3 nucleotide sequence: TGTGCCAGCAGTTCGATTGGACTAGCCCGCTATGAGCAGTTCTTC. Its protein is CASSSIGLARYEQFF.

This chain links TRBV28 with TRBJ1-2; a possible D gene is TRBD1 (5 bases). The length of the CDR3 is 14 residues. V was cut by 6 bases and J by 4 bases, with 15 bases left in between. Germline V lookup: CDR1 MDHEN, CDR2 SYDVKM. The CDR3 DNA is TGTGCCAGCAGAGTGGGACTTCTGGGCTATGGCTACACCTTC. As protein: CASRVGLLGYGYTF.

This clonotype was seen ten or more times. This chain connects TRBV7-2 to TRBJ2-1, with 11 nucleotides matching TRBD1. V shed 7 bases and J 9 bases; nucleotides not matched to a gene: 14. Germline lookup yields CDR1 SGHTA and CDR2 FQGNSA. This CDR3 has 16 residues. The CDR3 protein is CASIEEWTGGYGEQFF. In nucleotides, the CDR3 is TGTGCCAGCATCGAAGAGTGGACAGGGGGCTACGGTGAGCAGTTCTTC.